This T cell receptor beta chain was captured by sequencing in a study of blood T cell repertoires in COVID-19. Germline CDR1 is SQVTM and CDR2 is ANQGSEA. This CDR3 contains 13 residues. Trimming cost V 5 bases and J 7 bases, with 12 bases left between them. TCRdb's table, derived via immunoSEQ multiplex PCR, lists solely in-frame clones and lacks some. Counted here are about 39,000 clones, approximately 94% occurring once; the ten biggest clones make up roughly 4%. Sequenced input: peripheral blood. The receptor comes from a human donor with active COVID-19. The donor label of this sample is uncertain. The chain couples TRBV29-1 to TRBJ1-6, with unresolved D. CDR3 residues: CSVSQSGNSPLHF. The DNA of the CDR3 is TGCAGCGTTTCACAGAGCGGGAATTCACCCCTCCACTTT.